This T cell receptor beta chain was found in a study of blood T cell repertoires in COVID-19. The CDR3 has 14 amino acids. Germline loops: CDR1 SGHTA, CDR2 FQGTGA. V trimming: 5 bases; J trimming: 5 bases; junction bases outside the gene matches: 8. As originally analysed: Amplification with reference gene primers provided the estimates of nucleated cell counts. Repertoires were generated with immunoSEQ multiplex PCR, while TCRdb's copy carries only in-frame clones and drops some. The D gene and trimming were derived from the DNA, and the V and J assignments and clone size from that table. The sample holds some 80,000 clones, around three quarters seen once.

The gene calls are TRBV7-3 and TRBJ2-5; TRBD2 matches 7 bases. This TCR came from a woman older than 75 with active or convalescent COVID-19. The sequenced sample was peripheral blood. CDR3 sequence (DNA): TGTGCCAGCAGCGCTACTAGCGCGGGTGAGACCCAGTACTTC. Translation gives CASSATSAGETQYF. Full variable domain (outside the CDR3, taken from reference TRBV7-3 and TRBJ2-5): GAGVSQTPSNKVTEKGKYVELRCDPISGHTALYWYRQSLGQGPEFLIYFQGTGAADDSGLPNDRFFAVRPEGSVSTLKIQRTERGDSAVYLCASSATSAGETQYFGPGTRLLVL.